These 18 T cell receptor beta chains were sequenced from one sample in a study of blood T cell repertoires in COVID-19. Sequencing used immunoSEQ multiplex PCR; TCRdb keeps in-frame clones, though not all of them. The sample shows approximately 410,000 clones, 75% to 90% of them seen only once. What was sequenced was peripheral blood. These receptors were obtained from a woman in her twenties or thirties with active or convalescent COVID-19.

The J gene is TRBJ1-2, the V gene TRBV5-1; D gene ambiguous. Germline CDR1 and CDR2: SGHRS and YFSETQ. The V and J ends lost 0 bases and 8 bases respectively, with 11 bases between them. CDR3 size: 13 residues. The CDR3 spells CASSLESRLGYTF. CDR3 bases: TGCGCCAGCAGCTTGGAATCGCGATTGGGCTACACCTTC. Variable domain in full (rest from reference TRBV5-1 and TRBJ1-2): KAGVTQTPRYLIKTRGQQVTLSCSPISGHRSVSWYQQTPGQGLQFLFEYFSETQRNKGNFPGRFSGRQFSNSRSEMNVSTLELGDSALYLCASSLESRLGYTFGSGTRLTVV.

This chain connects TRBV5-4 to TRBJ2-3, with 8 bases matching TRBD2. Germline assignment: CDR1 SGHNT and CDR2 YYREEE (reference sequence). V lost 0 bases, J lost 3 bases, and 12 bases stayed unmatched. This CDR3 is built from 18 residues. The CDR3 sequence is CASSLAKGGGSYTDTQYF. CDR3 nucleotide sequence: TGTGCCAGCAGCTTGGCTAAGGGCGGGGGGTCGTATACAGATACGCAGTATTTT.

This clone was observed a single time. The rearrangement uses TRBV5-4 and TRBJ2-2; 7 nucleotides match TRBD2. This CDR3 spans 16 amino acids. The ends lost 4 bases at V and 6 bases at J; junction bases unmatched: 12. The germline V gene encodes CDR1 SGHNT and CDR2 YYREEE (reference sequence). Here the CDR3 DNA reads TGTGCCAGCAGCCCGACGGGCGGGAGTTTCCCCGGGGAGCTGTTTTTT. It codes for CASSPTGGSFPGELFF.

The gene calls are TRBV12-5 and TRBJ2-1; 10 positions agree with TRBD1. This CDR3 spans 18 amino acids. Trimming removed 5 bases from V and 8 bases from J; junction bases left unmatched: 18. CDR1 LGHNT and CDR2 FRNRAP come from the germline V gene. For the CDR3, the DNA is TGTGCTAGTGGTCGGGGGGACAGGGGTTCCTCCGCGGCACATGAGCAGTTCTTC. Its protein is CASGRGDRGSSAAHEQFF. Full variable domain (remainder filled in from reference TRBV12-5 and TRBJ2-1): DARVTQTPRHKVTEMGQEVTMRCQPILGHNTVFWYRQTMMQGLELLAYFRNRAPLDDSGMPKDRFSAEMPDATLATLKIQPSEPRDSAVYFCASGRGDRGSSAAHEQFFGPGTRLTVL.

This clone was found a few times. The CDR3 sequence is CASSLTGVYGYTF. As DNA, the CDR3 is TGTGCCAGCAGTCTGACAGGCGTCTATGGCTACACCTTC. The V gene is TRBV14, the J gene TRBJ1-2; D perhaps matches TRBD1 (6 bases). Germline V gene lookup returns CDR1 SGHDN and CDR2 FVKESK. Trimming took off 6 bases at V and 4 bases at J, with 12 bases between the two ends. This CDR3 is built from 13 residues.

The rearrangement links TRBV6-5 to TRBJ2-7; 10 bases fit TRBD2. CDR1 is MNHEY, CDR2 SVGAGI, per germline. The J segment lost 5 bases and the V segment lost 0 bases, leaving 1 base of the junction unmatched. The CDR3 sequence is 14 residues long. The CDR3 protein is CASSYSAGGHEQYF. In DNA, the CDR3 is TGTGCCAGCAGTTACTCAGCGGGAGGGCACGAGCAGTACTTC.

V gene TRBV19 combines with J gene TRBJ1-4, with a weak D call TRBD1 (6 bases). Germline CDR1 is LNHDA and CDR2 is SQIVND (reference sequence). The CDR3 is 15 residues long. V dropped 5 bases and J dropped 7 bases, with 17 bases sitting between them. CDR3 coding DNA: TGTGCCAGTAGTCCACTTGGGGGGGCAACTGAAAAACTGTTTTTT. It codes for CASSPLGGATEKLFF.

The V and J genes are TRBV6-5 and TRBJ1-3, with D possibly being TRBD1 (5 bases). Trimming removed 5 bases at V and 0 bases at J, with 11 bases between. The CDR3 has 15 residues. Germline CDR1 and CDR2: MNHEY and SVGAGI. The CDR3 loop is CASSQTRASGNTIYF. Written as DNA, the CDR3 is TGTGCCAGCAGTCAAACCAGGGCCTCTGGAAACACCATATATTTT.

The chain uses TRBV5-1 and TRBJ2-7; D unclear. The germline gives CDR1 SGHRS, CDR2 YFSETQ. The V end lost 1 base, the J end lost 3 bases, and 8 bases lay between the germline ends. CDR3 length: 13 residues. DNA for the CDR3: TGCGCCAGCAGCTTGTCAATCAGCTACGAGCAGTACTTC. Protein sequence: CASSLSISYEQYF.

The chain employs TRBV18 and TRBJ2-7; no reliable D call. Germline V gene sequence: CDR1 KGHSH, CDR2 LQKENI. There are 12 residues in the CDR3. Trimming left V 5 bases short and J 3 bases short, with 8 bases between. The CDR3 protein is CASSLEFYEQYF. In DNA form, the CDR3 reads TGTGCCAGCTCATTAGAATTCTACGAGCAGTACTTC.

The genes are TRBV27 and TRBJ2-2, with 10 bases aligning to TRBD2. The V segment lost 8 bases and the J segment 6 bases; nucleotides outside the gene matches: 12. The CDR3 loop spans 16 amino acids. The germline gives CDR1 MNHEY, CDR2 SMNVEV (reference sequence). The CDR3 region has the DNA TGTGCCAGCCAGCCCGCAGCGGGAGGGAGAGCCGGGGAGCTGTTTTTT. Protein: CASQPAAGGRAGELFF.

This clone was picked up a small number of times. CDR3 protein: CASSLHSNPYEQYF. The CDR3, as DNA: TGTGCCAGCAGTTTACACAGCAACCCCTACGAGCAGTACTTC. The rearrangement links TRBV28 to TRBJ2-7; the D is unclear. The ends were cut back, 2 bases at V and 2 bases at J, with 10 bases in the middle. This CDR3 has 14 amino acids. The germline V gene encodes CDR1 MDHEN and CDR2 SYDVKM.

This clone was seen only once. The chain carries TRBV19 and TRBJ2-1; TRBD1 is a possible D gene (6 bases). The CDR3 totals 13 residues. Germline assignment: CDR1 LNHDA and CDR2 SQIVND (reference sequence). V was clipped by 6 bases and J by 8 bases, with 14 bases between them. CDR3 region: CASRAGTWDEQFF. The CDR3 DNA sequence: TGTGCCAGTAGGGCAGGGACATGGGATGAGCAGTTCTTC.

This chain joins TRBV18 and TRBJ1-3; 7 bases are a match to TRBD1. V lost 1 base, J lost 0 bases, and 3 bases stayed unmatched. CDR3 size: 16 residues. CDR1 is KGHSH and CDR2 is LQKENI in the germline V gene. CDR3 residues: CASSPLDRASGNTIYF. CDR3 DNA sequence: TGTGCCAGCTCACCACTCGACAGGGCCTCTGGAAACACCATATATTTT.

This clone was recorded once. In DNA form, the CDR3 reads TGTGCCAGTAGTGACCCTTCGTGGGCGGGAGGGCGCAATGAGCAGTTCTTC. It is translated as CASSDPSWAGGRNEQFF. The chain recombines TRBV19 with TRBJ2-1; 9 positions match TRBD2. Germline lookup yields CDR1 LNHDA and CDR2 SQIVND (reference sequence). With 5 bases clipped from V and 6 bases from J, the junction kept 14 bases outside the gene matches. This CDR3 has 17 amino acids. The full variable domain, its missing parts supplied by reference TRBV19 and TRBJ2-1, is DGGITQSPKYLFRKEGQNVTLSCEQNLNHDAMYWYRQDPGQGLRLIYYSQIVNDFQKGDIAEGYSVSREKKESFPLTVTSAQKNPTAFYLCASSDPSWAGGRNEQFFGPGTRLTVL.

The chain links TRBV11-2 to TRBJ2-1; the D gene is possibly TRBD2 (5 bases). The length of the CDR3 is 14 residues. Germline V gene data show CDR1 as SGHAT and CDR2 as FQNNGV. Between the trimmed V and J ends, which lost 2 bases and 9 bases, there was a span of 14 bases. The CDR3 spells CASSLSPSRVEQFF. The CDR3 coding sequence is TGTGCCAGCAGCTTATCCCCCTCGCGGGTTGAGCAGTTCTTC.

The DNA for the CDR3 is TGTGCCAGCAGCCAAGGACCTCTCGGGGGTATTCGGGCTTTCTTT. It specifies CASSQGPLGGIRAFF. V and J are TRBV3-1 (or the pseudogene TRBV3-2) and TRBJ1-1; perhaps TRBD1 as D (5 bases). The CDR3 runs to 15 residues. The V and J ends lost 1 base and 11 bases respectively, with 20 bases between them. CDR1 LGHDT and CDR2 YNNKEL come from the germline V gene (reference sequence).

The CDR3 here is CASRTGQGNYEQYF. The CDR3 nucleotides read TGTGCCAGTAGGACCGGACAGGGGAACTACGAGCAGTACTTC. The rearrangement joins TRBV19 to TRBJ2-7, with 9 nucleotides matching TRBD1. After removal of 6 bases from V and 3 bases from J, the junction contained 6 bases not matched to a gene. The CDR3 runs to 14 residues. CDR1 and CDR2 from the germline V gene are LNHDA and SQIVND (reference sequence).